These T cell receptor beta chains were read from a single sample in a study of identical twins. TCRdb fed the 5' RACE reads into MiXCR, producing one record per CDR3 protein. The data hold about 660,000 distinct CDR3 sequences, with over 8.5% observed a single time. Separately, the same data were catalogued under a study of yellow fever vaccine responses in identical twins.

The sequenced sample was PBMCs. The receptor set was obtained from a woman in her late teens or twenties in good health. CDR3s include the opening cysteine and the closing phenylalanine or tryptophan. D genes are given only for firm matches. Size tells how often a clone was seen (once, few, many) or the class of an expanded clone, and some rows leave it out.

clone_size	d_call	v_call	j_call	cdr3_nt	cdr3_aa
many	TRBD2	TRBV20-1	TRBJ2-3	TGCAGTGCTCTAAAAGCGGGAAGCACAGATACGCAGTATTTT	CSALKAGSTDTQYF
many	NA	TRBV29-1	TRBJ2-5	TGCAGCGTGCGCTTAGGGGCCCAAGAGACCCAGTACTTC	CSVRLGAQETQYF
NA	NA	TRBV3-1	TRBJ2-7	TGTGCCAGCAGCCAAGAGTCAGGGGCCTCCTACGAGCAGTACTTC	CASSQESGASYEQYF
few	NA	TRBV7-8	TRBJ1-5	TGTGCCAGCAGCTTAGGCGAGGGGCGGGGCAATCAGCCCCAGCATTTT	CASSLGEGRGNQPQHF
many	NA	TRBV12-3/TRBV12-4	TRBJ2-7	TGTGCCAGCAGTTACGAGCGACCCTCCTACGAGCAGTACTTC	CASSYERPSYEQYF
few	NA	TRBV29-1	TRBJ2-3	TGCAGCGTTGGTGGTGGGGGCGTTTCTAGCACAGATACGCAGTATTTT	CSVGGGGVSSTDTQYF
many	NA	TRBV7-9	TRBJ1-1	TGTGCCAGCAGAGGGGGGAACACTGAAGCTTTCTTT	CASRGGNTEAFF
many	NA	TRBV30	TRBJ2-5	TGTGCCTGGAGTGTAGGAGAGACCCAGTACTTC	CAWSVGETQYF
NA	TRBD2	TRBV5-1	TRBJ2-3	TGCGCCAGCAGGGAACTAGCGGCTAGCACAGATACGCAGTATTTT	CASRELAASTDTQYF
NA	NA	TRBV5-5	TRBJ2-7	TGTGCCAGCAGCTTGATGATAGGGGTCCGAATAAACTACGAGCAGTACTTC	CASSLMIGVRINYEQYF
NA	TRBD2	TRBV28	TRBJ2-3	TGTGCCAGCTCCACACGGGGGGGGGTCGCAGATACGCAGTATTTT	CASSTRGGVADTQYF
once	NA	TRBV6-5	TRBJ2-2	TGTGCCAGCAGTTATTTTCGCCAGGGTGGCACCGGGGAGCTGTTTTTT	CASSYFRQGGTGELFF
many	NA	TRBV25-1	TRBJ2-5	TGTGCCAGCAGTGAATATGAGGTTGAGCCGGAGACCCAGTACTTC	CASSEYEVEPETQYF
many	TRBD1	TRBV20-1	TRBJ1-4	TGCAGTGCCCACGGCCGGGACAGGGGGAATGAAAAACTGTTTTTT	CSAHGRDRGNEKLFF
NA	TRBD2	TRBV12-3/TRBV12-4	TRBJ2-5	TGTGCCAGCAGTTTTTCAGCGGGGGTCCAAGAGACCCAGTACTTC	CASSFSAGVQETQYF
many	TRBD2	TRBV7-8	TRBJ2-1	TGTGCCAGCAGCCCGACTAGCGGGACCGACAATGAGCAGTTCTTC	CASSPTSGTDNEQFF
few	TRBD1	TRBV12-3/TRBV12-4	TRBJ1-1	TGTGCCAGCAGTACCAGGGGGCCTGAAGCTTTCTTT	CASSTRGPEAFF
NA	NA	TRBV9	TRBJ2-7	TGTGCCAGCAGCGTAGGAGGTCCGCGCGAGCAGTACTTC	CASSVGGPREQYF
NA	NA	TRBV24-1	TRBJ2-3	TGTGCCACCGCCGGGACCCACACAGATACGCAGTATTTT	CATAGTHTDTQYF
NA	NA	TRBV5-1	TRBJ1-2	TGCGCCAGCAGCTTTGGACAAACTAACTATGGCTACACCTTC	CASSFGQTNYGYTF
NA	TRBD2	TRBV20-1	TRBJ2-7	TGCAGTGCTCCTTCCCCCCGACTAGCGGGAGGGCCTGCCGAGCAGTACTTC	CSAPSPRLAGGPAEQYF
NA	NA	TRBV7-9	TRBJ2-1	TGTGCCAGCAGCTTAGCGAGAGGGGGCGGGATCAATGAGCAGTTCTTC	CASSLARGGGINEQFF
NA	TRBD1	TRBV12-3/TRBV12-4	TRBJ2-7	TGTGCCAGCAGATCCGGGACAGGCCCCTACGAGCAGTACTTC	CASRSGTGPYEQYF
few	NA	TRBV29-1	TRBJ1-6	TGCAGCGTTGAAGACGGGGGGTCACCCCTCCACTTT	CSVEDGGSPLHF
NA	NA	TRBV7-9	TRBJ2-1	TGTGCCAGCAGCCCCGGCGTGGGTCCCTACAATGAGCAGTTCTTC	CASSPGVGPYNEQFF
many	NA	TRBV6-1	TRBJ1-4	TGTGCCAGCAGCTCGTACAGGGTTAATGAAAAACTGTTTTTT	CASSSYRVNEKLFF
NA	NA	TRBV7-8	TRBJ2-7	TGTGCCAGCAGCTTAGATCCGACACCAAGCTACGAGCAGTACTTC	CASSLDPTPSYEQYF
NA	NA	TRBV7-9	TRBJ2-1	TGTGCCAGCAGCTACAGGGTAGCGAGCTCCTACAATGAGCAGTTCTTC	CASSYRVASSYNEQFF
few	TRBD2	TRBV28	TRBJ2-1	TGTGCCAGCAGCTTTTCCCGATTTCGGCAGCGGGACGTCAACAATGAGCAGTTCTTC	CASSFSRFRQRDVNNEQFF
NA	TRBD1	TRBV6-2/TRBV6-3	TRBJ2-7	TGTGCCAGCAGTTACTCCCCAACAGGGGCCCTCTACGAGCAGTACTTC	CASSYSPTGALYEQYF
NA	TRBD2	TRBV20-1	TRBJ2-5	TGCAGTGCTAGTGGACTAGCGGGAGATAGGGGAGAGACCCAGTACTTC	CSASGLAGDRGETQYF
NA	NA	TRBV12-3/TRBV12-4	TRBJ1-2	TGTGCCAGCAGTTTCGGAAAAAATGGCTACACCTTC	CASSFGKNGYTF
NA	NA	TRBV5-1	TRBJ2-1	TGCGCCAGCAGCTTGGATGGGTCTCGAGTCAATGAGCAGTTCTTC	CASSLDGSRVNEQFF
many	NA	TRBV7-6	TRBJ2-1	TGTGCCAGCAGCTTAAAGGGGTACAATGAGCAGTTCTTC	CASSLKGYNEQFF
many	TRBD2	TRBV24-1	TRBJ2-1	TGTGCCACCAGTGATTTGCGGACTAGCGGACGCAATGAGCAGTTCTTC	CATSDLRTSGRNEQFF
NA	TRBD1	TRBV20-1	TRBJ2-6	TGCAGTGCTACGGGACAGGGGGTGTCTGGGGCCAACGTCCTGACTTTC	CSATGQGVSGANVLTF
NA	TRBD2	TRBV12-5	TRBJ2-1	TGTGCTAGTGGTTTGGGAGCGGGGACCCTATACAATGAGCAGTTCTTC	CASGLGAGTLYNEQFF
few	NA	TRBV3-1	TRBJ2-1	TGTGCCAGCAGCCAACGTTCCGCGGGACGCGCCTACAATGAGCAGTTCTTC	CASSQRSAGRAYNEQFF
many	NA	TRBV18	TRBJ2-2	TGTGCCAGCTCACCAGAGCTGACCGGGGAGCTGTTTTTT	CASSPELTGELFF
few	NA	TRBV5-1	TRBJ2-7	TGCGCCAGCAGCTTGGGCTTACGGGACGGCTCCTACGAGCAGTACTTC	CASSLGLRDGSYEQYF
NA	NA	TRBV5-4	TRBJ2-1	TGTGCCAGCAGCTTGGAGGTGTACGGGCTATCATTGCAATACAATGAGCAGTTCTTC	CASSLEVYGLSLQYNEQFF
few	NA	TRBV11-2	TRBJ2-3	TGTGCCAGCAGCTTAAGTGATTCCCCGGGCACGCAGTATTTT	CASSLSDSPGTQYF
NA	TRBD1	TRBV5-1	TRBJ2-6	TGCGCCAGCAGCTCGGGACAGGGAAGCTCTGGGGCCAACGTCCTGACTTTC	CASSSGQGSSGANVLTF
NA	NA	TRBV28	TRBJ2-1	TGTGCCAGCAGTTTATGGGGGGTAATTTCGAATGAGCAGTTCTTC	CASSLWGVISNEQFF
few	NA	TRBV5-1	TRBJ1-1	TGCGCCAGCAGATGGGAGACAATGAACACTGAAGCTTTCTTT	CASRWETMNTEAFF
few	NA	TRBV6-1	TRBJ2-1	TGTGCCAGCAGACAAACCGGGACACAGGAGCAGTTCTTC	CASRQTGTQEQFF